This T cell receptor beta chain was captured by sequencing in a study of T cell responses to AZD1222 COVID-19 vaccine. Notes on the study in general: Breadth and depth of Spike-specific TCRs rose after two AZD1222 doses. In a largely white British group with more females than males, clonal diversity was possibly underestimated.

A remark on this clone: Its antigen is unidentified.

The CDR3 sequence is 12 residues long. Germline V gives CDR1 MDHEN, CDR2 SYDVKM. Trimming removed 6 bases at V and 5 bases at J, with 11 bases between. Clones were sequenced by immunoSEQ multiplex PCR, and TCRdb holds only the in-frame ones, with some missing. The repertoire holds some 150,000 clones, with just over 90% as singletons. The V gene is TRBV28, the J gene TRBJ2-7; possible D gene TRBD1, 6 bases. The origin of this receptor is an adult in good health. The sample here was peripheral blood, taken on day 0 of AZD1222 vaccination. In DNA form, the CDR3 reads TGTGCCAGCAGGGTACAGGGAAACGAGCAGTACTTC. Its translation is CASRVQGNEQYF.